This T cell receptor (beta chain) emerged from a study of blood T cell repertoires in COVID-19. Study-level background: Samples representing acute and convalescent COVID-19 were sourced from the United States, Italy and Spain. Sources were T cells, B-cell-depleted T cells, or PBMCs; the material itself was cDNA or gDNA.

Data came from immunoSEQ multiplex PCR; TCRdb stores just in-frame clones and leaves some out. The table shows about 410,000 clones, with just over 85% occurring only once. Germline V gene data show CDR1 as KGHDR and CDR2 as SFDVKD. The germline V and J ends were trimmed by 5 bases and 8 bases, with 15 bases remaining between them. The CDR3 length is 14 residues. This clone was seen only a few times. Sequenced input: peripheral blood. This TCR derives from a woman under 40 with active or convalescent COVID-19. This sequence joins TRBV24-1 and TRBJ2-1; D is unresolved. CDR3 loop: CATSGHPFTDEQFF. In DNA, the CDR3 is TGTGCCACCAGTGGACACCCCTTCACGGATGAGCAGTTCTTC.